These T cell receptor beta chains were read from a single sample in a study of cytomegalovirus exposure and HLA in healthy donors. Profiling relied on immunoSEQ multiplex PCR, and the TCRdb table lists in-frame clones only, not all of them. The sample records more than 80,000 clones, approximately 96% being singletons. Sequenced material: PBMCs. The receptor set was obtained from a woman younger than 30 in good health and CMV-seronegative. Each CDR3 is given with its conserved first and last residue. The order of the fields is J gene, D gene, clone size, V gene, CDR3 DNA, CDR3 protein. D genes are given only for firm matches. Size is omitted from some rows. Given values are once, few, many or a class for expanded clones.

TRBJ2-7 TRBD2 . TRBV28 TGTGCCAGCATCCGCGGGACTAGCGGCTACTACGAGCAGTACTTC CASIRGTSGYYEQYF
TRBJ1-3 . . TRBV9 TGTGCCAGCAGCGGGAAACAGGGAGTCTCTGGAAACACCATATATTTT CASSGKQGVSGNTIYF
TRBJ2-2 . . TRBV6-1 TGTGCCAGCAGTGACGGGTCCGGGGAGCTGTTTTTT CASSDGSGELFF
TRBJ2-7 . . TRBV18 TGTGCCAGCTCACCCACGAACTTACAGGGACACGAGCAGTACTTC CASSPTNLQGHEQYF
TRBJ1-1 . . TRBV6-1 TGTGCCAGCAGGCGGTGGAACACTGAAGCTTTCTTT CASRRWNTEAFF
TRBJ1-1 TRBD1 . TRBV19 TGTGCCAGTAACTCCCGGTGGGACAGTGTTATGAACACTGAAGCTTTCTTT CASNSRWDSVMNTEAFF
TRBJ2-1 . . TRBV5-1 TGCGCCAGCAGCTTGGAGGCTAGCGTGGGGGTGTTCTTC CASSLEASVGVFF
TRBJ2-7 . . TRBV9 TGTGCCAGCAGCGTAAACAATCGCGAGCAGTACTTC CASSVNNREQYF
TRBJ2-3 . . TRBV10-1 TGCGCCAGCAGTGAGTCGAAATCGGCAGATACGCAGTATTTT CASSESKSADTQYF
TRBJ1-2 TRBD1 . TRBV2 TGTGCCCGCGGGACAGGGGAAAAGGGTGTCGATGGCTACACCTTC CARGTGEKGVDGYTF
TRBJ1-5 TRBD1 . TRBV5-1 TGCGCCAGCAGTCGCGACAGGGGCGATCAGCCCCAGCATTTT CASSRDRGDQPQHF
TRBJ1-1 . . TRBV30 TGTGCCTGGAGTTACGGGACATCAAGCGTAGAAGCTTTCTTT CAWSYGTSSVEAFF
TRBJ1-1 . . TRBV5-1 TGCGCCAGCAGCTTGGAGGCAGGGGCCATCGACACTGAAGCTTTCTTT CASSLEAGAIDTEAFF
TRBJ1-2 TRBD1 . TRBV25-1 TGTGCCAGCAGCCTGGGACAGGCGGATGGGACTGGCTACACCTTC CASSLGQADGTGYTF
TRBJ2-1 . . TRBV6-5 TGTGCCAGCAGCCAGGGCGGTGAGCAGTTCTTC CASSQGGEQFF
TRBJ1-1 . . TRBV5-1 TGCGCCAGCAGCTTGACACACCCGACTTTTGCGAACACTGAAGCTTTCTTT CASSLTHPTFANTEAFF
TRBJ2-6 TRBD2 . TRBV27 TGTGCCAGCAGTTTATTAGCGGGAGCTAGCTCTGGGGCCAACGTCCTGACTTTC CASSLLAGASSGANVLTF
TRBJ2-7 TRBD2 . TRBV15 TGTGCCACCAGCAGAGATCACCGGGCACGGAAGCGGGAGGCTTTCTACGAGCAGTACTTC CATSRDHRARKREAFYEQYF
TRBJ1-2 TRBD1 . TRBV28 TGTGCCAGCAGTCCTTCAACAGGGGTCTATGGCTACACCTTC CASSPSTGVYGYTF
TRBJ2-3 . . TRBV6-4 TGTGCCAGCAGTGCTAACCCGGGGCGGGACGATACGCAGTATTTT CASSANPGRDDTQYF
TRBJ2-7 . . TRBV14 TGTGCCAGCAGCCAAGTTAACGAGAGTCCCTACGAGCAGTACTTC CASSQVNESPYEQYF
TRBJ1-2 . . TRBV7-5 TGTGTCAGAAGCTTAGCCGGAGACGACTATGGCTACACCTTC CVRSLAGDDYGYTF
TRBJ2-5 TRBD2 once TRBV7-7 TGTGCCAGCAGCCCTCAAAGCGGGAGGGAGACCCAGTACTTC CASSPQSGRETQYF
TRBJ2-1 TRBD2 . TRBV13 TGTGCCAGCAGCTTAGGTGGGACTAGCGGATACAATGAGCAGTTCTTC CASSLGGTSGYNEQFF
TRBJ2-7 . . TRBV7-2 TGTGCCAGCAGCTCTCAAAGGACAGTCCTGCTTAGCGCCTACGAGCAGTACTTC CASSSQRTVLLSAYEQYF
TRBJ2-7 TRBD2 . TRBV6-5 TGTGCCAGCAGTACGGGGACTAGTCACGAGCAGTACTTC CASSTGTSHEQYF
TRBJ2-7 TRBD1 . TRBV9 TGTGCCAGCAGCCTAGAGGGGACAGGAGCCTACGAGCAGTACTTC CASSLEGTGAYEQYF
TRBJ1-1 TRBD1 medium-sized TRBV18 TGTGCCAGCTCATTCGGAAAAGACAGGGCGAACACTGAAGCTTTCTTT CASSFGKDRANTEAFF
TRBJ1-4 . . TRBV4-1 TGCGCCAGCAGCCAACCTCCGGGAGGGGAAAAACTGTTTTTT CASSQPPGGEKLFF
TRBJ2-3 TRBD2 . TRBV7-9 TGTGCCAGCAGCTTTGGGAGGGCCTCGTATACGCAGTATTTT CASSFGRASYTQYF
TRBJ2-7 TRBD1 . TRBV5-6 TGTGCCAGCAGCTCGACGGGGACAGTCTACGAGCAGTACTTC CASSSTGTVYEQYF
TRBJ1-2 . . TRBV18 TGTGCCAGCTCACCACCTAATTATGGCTACACCTTC CASSPPNYGYTF
TRBJ2-7 . once TRBV7-2 TGTGCCAGCAGCTTAAGGCCGGGACAAACCTACGAGCAGTACTTC CASSLRPGQTYEQYF
TRBJ2-1 TRBD2 . TRBV28 TGTGCCGGGCAGGGCGGGCGCCTAGCGGGGGACTACAATGAGCAGTTCTTC CAGQGGRLAGDYNEQFF
TRBJ2-7 TRBD1 . TRBV18 TGTGCCAGCTCACCACAGAGGGGGCGGAACTACGAGCAGTACTTC CASSPQRGRNYEQYF
TRBJ2-2 TRBD2 . TRBV19 TGTGCCAGTAGTATAGGATTGCCGGCTAGCGGGAGCCTATCGTCCGCCGGGGAGCTGTTTTTT CASSIGLPASGSLSSAGELFF
TRBJ2-7 . once TRBV29-1 TGCAGCGTGACACGGGAAGGCAGGCTATACGAGCAGTACTTC CSVTREGRLYEQYF
TRBJ2-7 TRBD1 . TRBV4-1 TGCGCCAGCAGCACCTTTCTAGGGACAAGGGGACAGAAGAACGAGCAGTACTTC CASSTFLGTRGQKNEQYF
TRBJ2-7 . . TRBV7-8 TGTGCCAGCAGCTTGTCTAGCTTTGGTGAGCAGTACTTC CASSLSSFGEQYF
TRBJ1-6 TRBD1 . TRBV18 TGTGCCAGCTCACCACGAGACAGGGGAACTAGTTCACCCCTCCACTTT CASSPRDRGTSSPLHF
TRBJ2-1 . . TRBV11-2 TGTGCCAGCAGCTTAGCCCACACCGATTCCTACAATGAGCAGTTCTTC CASSLAHTDSYNEQFF
TRBJ2-5 TRBD1 once TRBV4-1 TGCGCCAGCAGCCAAGACTTTCAGGGGGTCCAAGAGACCCAGTACTTC CASSQDFQGVQETQYF